Presented here are 10 T cell receptor beta chains from one specimen sequenced in a study of T cell responses to AZD1222 COVID-19 vaccine (dated by TCRdb to 2020 to 2023). Library generation was performed with the immunoSEQ multiplex PCR assay. Sourced from immuneACCESS, this table was stored by TCRdb with only in-frame sequences that have V and J called. A share of the clones is absent; for the studies checked, an unresolved V gene accounts for under half, and the remainder has no known explanation. The sample profile shows some 89,000 clones; approximately 90% of them were found once. The ten top clones hold 2% to 2.5% of the sample. The time point label for this specimen denotes: baseline before first vaccination. The sample in question was peripheral blood, obtained on day 0 of AZD1222 vaccination. The receptors were sampled from an adult in good health.

The chain links TRBV18 to TRBJ2-7, with 9 positions matching TRBD1. Germline lookup yields CDR1 KGHSH and CDR2 LQKENI. The ends lost 5 bases at V and 6 bases at J; junction bases unmatched: 5. CDR3 length: 13 amino acids. In nucleotides, the CDR3 is TGTGCCAGCTCAACGGGACAGGGAACCGAGCAGTACTTC. Protein: CASSTGQGTEQYF.

J is TRBJ1-2 and V is TRBV6-2 or TRBV6-3; a weak D match, TRBD1 (5 bases). This CDR3 region has 16 residues. With 0 bases removed from V and 3 bases from J, the gap between germline ends came to 14 bases. Germline assignment: CDR1 MNHEY and CDR2 SVGEGT. CDR3 DNA: TGTGCCAGCAGTTACTCGGGACTACCTGGGGACTATGGCTACACCTTC. Translating gives CASSYSGLPGDYGYTF.

The CDR3 sequence is CAWRGTGGDRAFF. The CDR3 DNA reads as TGTGCCTGGAGGGGGACAGGGGGGGATCGGGCTTTCTTT. The V and J genes are TRBV30 and TRBJ1-1; 11 bases match TRBD1. The germline CDR1 and CDR2 sequences are GTSNPN and SVGIG (reference sequence). After removal of 3 bases from V and 11 bases from J, the junction contained 8 bases not matched to a gene. CDR3 length: 13 residues. Supplemented by reference TRBV30 and TRBJ1-1, the full variable domain reads SQTIHQWPATLVQPVGSPLSLECTVEGTSNPNLYWYRQAAGRGLQLLFYSVGIGQISSEVPQNLSASRPQDRQFILSSKKLLLSDSGFYLCAWRGTGGDRAFFGQGTRLTVV.

This sequence joins TRBV7-9 and TRBJ2-5; no clear D gene. The ends were cut back, 4 bases at V and 9 bases at J, with 15 bases in the middle. The V gene's germline CDR1 is SEHNR and CDR2 FQNEAQ (reference sequence). There are 13 residues in the CDR3. The CDR3 spells CASSYLTGWAQYF. The CDR3 DNA reads TGTGCCAGCAGCTACCTAACGGGTTGGGCCCAGTACTTC. Drawing the rest from reference TRBV7-9 and TRBJ2-5, the complete variable domain is DTGVSQNPRHKITKRGQNVTFRCDPISEHNRLYWYRQTLGQGPEFLTYFQNEAQLEKSRLLSDRFSAERPKGSFSTLEIQRTEQGDSAMYLCASSYLTGWAQYFGPGTRLLVL.

This clone has just one count. The gene calls are TRBV4-1 and TRBJ1-1; D unresolved. The CDR3 has 15 residues. The V and J ends lost 3 bases and 1 base respectively, with 12 bases between them. The germline CDR1 and CDR2 sequences are MGHRA and YSYEKL. The CDR3 DNA reads as TGCGCCAGCAGCCAGTACTGGACGGCGAACACTGAAGCTTTCTTT. Protein sequence: CASSQYWTANTEAFF.

The rearrangement joins TRBV12-5 to TRBJ1-5; tentatively, D is TRBD1 (6 bases). V was pared by 1 base and J by 3 bases, with 7 bases between. The CDR3 loop spans 14 amino acids. The V gene's germline CDR1 is LGHNT and CDR2 FRNRAP. CDR3 coding DNA: TGTGCTAGTGGTTTGGGACAGGTCAATCAGCCCCAGCATTTT. Residues: CASGLGQVNQPQHF.

The J gene is TRBJ1-5, the V gene TRBV19; D is undetermined. The CDR3 length is 15 residues. Trimming removed 5 bases from V and 11 bases from J, with 22 bases in between. Germline V lookup: CDR1 LNHDA, CDR2 SQIVND (reference sequence). Here the CDR3 reads CASSPSLVVSRAQHF. Written as DNA, the CDR3 is TGTGCCAGTAGTCCGAGCCTAGTAGTGTCTCGTGCCCAGCATTTT.

This chain joins TRBV6-4 and TRBJ2-1; TRBD2 agrees at 7 bases. V lost 0 bases to trimming and J lost 9 bases; unmatched junction nucleotides: 5. The CDR3 totals 14 residues. Germline values: CDR1 MRHNA, CDR2 SNTAGT. The CDR3 spells CASSDSWGRGEQFF. The CDR3, as DNA: TGTGCCAGCAGTGACTCTTGGGGGAGGGGTGAGCAGTTCTTC.

The rearrangement joins TRBV3-1 (or the pseudogene TRBV3-2) to TRBJ1-3; D is ambiguous. The V gene lost 6 bases and the J gene lost 5 bases, with 5 bases spanning the gap. This CDR3 is 11 amino acids long. Germline V gene sequence: CDR1 LGHDT, CDR2 YNNKEL (reference sequence). CDR3 protein: CASSERNTIYF. CDR3 nucleotide sequence: TGTGCCAGCAGTGAACGAAACACCATATATTTT.

V gene TRBV10-3 combines with J gene TRBJ2-7; perhaps TRBD2 as D (5 bases). V lost 4 bases, J lost 3 bases, and 10 bases lay in between. The CDR3 is 13 residues long. Looked up from germline, CDR1 is ENHRY and CDR2 is SYGVKD. The CDR3 loop reads CAISVSGDYEQYF. In nucleotides, the CDR3 is TGTGCCATCAGTGTCTCCGGGGACTACGAGCAGTACTTC.